The 2 T cell receptor beta chains below all came from one sample that was sequenced in a study of CD8 T cells in ankylosing spondylitis. TCRdb itself ran the 5' RACE reads through MiXCR, one entry per CDR3 protein. The sample includes nearly 350,000 distinct CDR3 sequences, roughly 14% of them seen just once. Material: blood, either unsorted or a sorted T cell fraction (not recorded which). The receptor source for this set is a male donor with ankylosing spondylitis or in good health (not recorded which).

V usage is TRBV20-1 and J usage is TRBJ2-7, with D tentatively TRBD1 or TRBD2 (5 bases each). The length of the CDR3 is 15 residues. Germline CDR1 reads DFQATT; CDR2 reads SNEGSKA (reference sequence). The ends were cut back, 4 bases at V and 0 bases at J, with 16 bases in the middle. This chain's CDR3 is CSAITGTLSSYEQYF. In DNA, the CDR3 is TGCAGTGCTATTACCGGGACGTTAAGCTCCTACGAGCAGTACTTC.

This sequence joins TRBV5-1 and TRBJ2-7; tentatively, D is TRBD1 or TRBD2 (6 bases each). The V end lost 7 bases, the J end lost 3 bases, and 14 bases lay between the germline ends. CDR1 SGHRS and CDR2 YFSETQ come from the germline V gene. The CDR3 runs to 13 residues. CDR3: CASGGPPGYEQYF. CDR3 in DNA: TGCGCCAGCGGGGGGCCTCCGGGCTACGAGCAGTACTTC.